This T cell receptor (beta chain) was identified in a study of blood T cell repertoires in COVID-19. Whole-study context: Spain, Italy and the United States supplied samples that represented acute and convalescent COVID-19. Sources were T cells, B-cell-depleted T cells, or PBMCs; the material itself was cDNA or gDNA.

TCRdb keeps only in-frame clones here, not all; method: immunoSEQ multiplex PCR. The sample shows about 220,000 clones, 80% to 90% of them seen only once. Sequenced: PBMCs or T cells enriched from blood (not recorded which). This clonotype was sampled from a woman aged 30 to 39 with acute COVID-19.

The CDR3 coding sequence is TGTGCCAGCAGCTTAGCGGGGGCAAGAGAGCAGTACTTC. Encoded protein: CASSLAGAREQYF. The chain links TRBV7-2 to TRBJ2-7, with D tentatively TRBD1 (6 bases). Trimming cost V 0 bases and J 7 bases, with 10 bases left between them. Per germline, CDR1 SGHTA and CDR2 FQGNSA. The CDR3 has 13 amino acids.